This TCR beta chain was observed in a study of graft-versus-host responses after intestinal transplantation. Background on the study: For two to three years after anti-thymocyte globulin induction, all recipients took tacrolimus and steroids. Whole-study results and caveats: Early post-transplant HvG declines showed an association with peak circulating GvH clone levels. GvH clones occurred in recipient marrow; some first appeared in ileum or blood.

Concerning this clone itself: Its antigen is undetermined.

CDR3 size: 13 residues. Germline lookup yields CDR1 SQVTM and CDR2 ANQGSEA. The trim removed 6 bases at V and 1 base at J, leaving 4 bases unmatched. Measured with immunoSEQ multiplex PCR; TCRdb has only the in-frame clones, and not every one. The table shows approximately 110,000 clones, with around nine tenths occurring only once. The genes are TRBV29-1 and TRBJ2-7; 9 bases align to TRBD1. This material consisted of unstimulated CD4+ T cells sorted from spleen or lymph node cells, taken before transplant. This clonotype was sampled from a human donor who was the organ donor for an intestinal transplant. In nucleotides, the CDR3 is TGCAGCGTGGCCGGGACAGGGTCCTACGAGCAGTACTTC. Encoded protein: CSVAGTGSYEQYF.